Sequencing of this T cell receptor beta chain was carried out in a study of T cell responses to AZD1222 COVID-19 vaccine listed by TCRdb under 2021. With respect to the entire study: TCR sequencing was performed for 230 to 250 trial participants, of whom around 200 were given two doses of AZD1222 and around 25 were given two doses of MenACWY control vaccine. Enrollment into the trials was organized by age into subgroups of 18-55, 56-69 and 70-plus years, and those subgroups contained about 160, 30 and 59 TCR-sequenced participants, respectively.

Reading the label with the study, this specimen's time point is: about 28 days (+/-7) after the second vaccine dose. Because spike-specific TCR depth and breadth did not differ between the two schedules, AZD1222 recipients who got a second dose at roughly 4 weeks were pooled with those who got a second dose at roughly 12 weeks. Vaccinee samples came from UK trials COV001 and COV002, including a single-blind randomized controlled phase 2/3 trial of AZD1222 (ChAdOx1 nCoV-19) in healthy adults. For TCRbeta chain sequencing, PBMC samples from trial participants were taken at day 0 and at day 28 after the second dose. The CDR3 regions of human TCRbeta chains were analyzed by immunosequencing. The source study handled its data this way. Repertoire TCRs were checked for matches against a reference library of SARS-CoV-2-specific TCRs that had been generated using the MIRA antigen-specificity platform. Breadth was defined as the fraction of unique TCRs that were SARS-CoV-2-associated, and depth was defined as the fraction of total T cells that were SARS-CoV-2-associated. Using the MIRA data, each spike-specific TCR was mapped to the spike region that the TCR reacts to and placed in a CD4 or CD8 class. Log10-transformed breadth and depth values were compared by one-way ANOVA with Sidak's multiple comparisons tests. Here the immuneACCESS table is served through TCRdb, limited to in-frame sequences with V and J called. Missing clones are a known gap in these copies; in checked studies unresolved V genes cover under half, and the rest lacks a known reason. That table furnishes V, J and clone size, whereas the DNA furnished D and trimming. For this sample there are about 150,000 clones; approximately 91% appear just once. Over 1.2% of the sample is held by the ten biggest clonotypes.

Here is what the overall study found, with its caveats: Reportedly, close to half of the unique spike-specific TCRs recognized epitopes lying outside the regions that are mutated in the B.1.351 and B.1.1.7 variants. Conclusions about previously exposed vaccinees are limited, since just a handful of AZD1222 recipients were seropositive for SARS-CoV-2 at baseline. Participants were mostly white British and included more females than males, and it was suggested by the authors that clonal diversity may have been underestimated. After two AZD1222 doses, both the breadth and the depth of spike-specific TCRs were significantly higher than at day 0 and than in MenACWY recipients. CD4 TCRs associated with the vaccine covered the entire spike protein, and the dominant responses were in regions 160-218 and 743-854. The 56-69-year group was small, and its depth increase did not reach significance, likely because of low power. Because no day 14 peak-response samples were available, repertoires were characterized only after the peak T cell response.

This clone was seen a handful of times. The specificity of this receptor is unknown. Within one base of it there is no much larger clone, and no base qualities were kept. The same CDR3 is also encoded by other DNA sequences in this sample. V lost 1 base and J lost 4 bases; the stretch between them is 10 bases long. CDR3 length: 14 amino acids, cysteine to phenylalanine. Only the CDR3 portion is preserved as DNA: 42 bases, with reading frame beginning at the first base. CDR1 and CDR2, looked up from the germline V gene, are SGHTA and FQGNSA. The chain employs TRBV7-2 and TRBJ2-5; TRBD2 could be the D gene, as 7 bases match. The sample in question was peripheral blood, obtained 28 days after the second AZD1222 dose. The receptor's source is an adult who received the AZD1222 COVID-19 vaccine. Here is the DNA: TGTGCCAGCAGCTTAGGGGGGGGCCGAGAGACCCAGTACTTC. Its amino acids are CASSLGGGRETQYF.